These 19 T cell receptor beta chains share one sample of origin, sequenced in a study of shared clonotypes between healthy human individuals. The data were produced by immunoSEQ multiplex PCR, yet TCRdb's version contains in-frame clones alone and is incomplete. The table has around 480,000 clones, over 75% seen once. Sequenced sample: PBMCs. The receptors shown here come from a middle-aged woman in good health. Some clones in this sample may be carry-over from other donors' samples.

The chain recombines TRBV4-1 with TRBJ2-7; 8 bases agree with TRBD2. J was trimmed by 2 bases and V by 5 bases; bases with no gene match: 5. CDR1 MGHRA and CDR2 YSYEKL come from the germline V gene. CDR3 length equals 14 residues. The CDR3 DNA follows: TGCGCCAGCAGCGCCGGGAGGGCGGCCTACGAGCAGTACTTC. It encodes CASSAGRAAYEQYF.

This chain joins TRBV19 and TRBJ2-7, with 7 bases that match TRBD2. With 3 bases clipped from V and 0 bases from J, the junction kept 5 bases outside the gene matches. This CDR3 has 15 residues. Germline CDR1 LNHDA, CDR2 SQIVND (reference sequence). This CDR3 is CASSIPAGSSYEQYF. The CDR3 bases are TGTGCCAGTAGTATCCCAGCGGGGAGCTCCTACGAGCAGTACTTC.

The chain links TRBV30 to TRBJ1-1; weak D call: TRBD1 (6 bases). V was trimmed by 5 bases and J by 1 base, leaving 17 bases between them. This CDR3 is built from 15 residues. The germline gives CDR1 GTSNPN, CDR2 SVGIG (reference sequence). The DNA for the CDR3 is TGTGCCTGGGAAAAAATCGGGACACCGAACACTGAAGCTTTCTTT. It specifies CAWEKIGTPNTEAFF.

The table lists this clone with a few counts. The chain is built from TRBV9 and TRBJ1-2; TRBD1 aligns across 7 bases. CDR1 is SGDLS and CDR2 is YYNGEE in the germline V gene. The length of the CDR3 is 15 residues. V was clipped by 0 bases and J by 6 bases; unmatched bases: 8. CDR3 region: CASSVADRAADGYTF. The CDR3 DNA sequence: TGTGCCAGCAGCGTAGCTGACAGGGCGGCCGATGGCTACACCTTC.

This CDR3 is CSVEVAEKLFF. CDR3 bases: TGCAGCGTTGAAGTGGCCGAAAAACTGTTTTTT. The chain recombines TRBV29-1 with TRBJ1-4; D is ambiguous. CDR3 length: 11 amino acids. CDR1 SQVTM and CDR2 ANQGSEA come from the germline V gene. V lost 1 base to trimming and J lost 8 bases, with 5 bases between them.

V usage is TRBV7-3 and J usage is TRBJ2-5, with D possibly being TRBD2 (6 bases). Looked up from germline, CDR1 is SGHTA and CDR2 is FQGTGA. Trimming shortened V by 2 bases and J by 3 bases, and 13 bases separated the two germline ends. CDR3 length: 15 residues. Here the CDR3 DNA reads TGTGCCAGCAGCTTAGGGGGGAGGCCCAAAGAGACCCAGTACTTC. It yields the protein CASSLGGRPKETQYF.

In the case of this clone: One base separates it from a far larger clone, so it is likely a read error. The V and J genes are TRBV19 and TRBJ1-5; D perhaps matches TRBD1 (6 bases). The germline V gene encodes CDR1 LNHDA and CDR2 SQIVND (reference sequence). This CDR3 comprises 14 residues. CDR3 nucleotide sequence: TGTGCCAGTAGTCCCCTACAGGGTCTGGAGCCCCGGCATTTT. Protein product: CASSPLQGLEPRHF. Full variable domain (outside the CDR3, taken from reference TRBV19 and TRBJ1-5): DGGITQSPKYLFRKEGQNVTLSCEQNLNHDAMYWYRQDPGQGLRLIYYSQIVNDFQKGDIAEGYSVSREKKESFPLTVTSAQKNPTAFYLCASSPLQGLEPRHFGDGTRLSIL.

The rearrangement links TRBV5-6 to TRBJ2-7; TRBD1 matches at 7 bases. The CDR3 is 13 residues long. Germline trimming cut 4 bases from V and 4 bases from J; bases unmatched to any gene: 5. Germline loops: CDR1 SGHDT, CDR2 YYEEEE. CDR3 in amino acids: CASSTDRDYEQYF. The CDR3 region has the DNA TGTGCCAGCAGCACCGACAGGGATTACGAGCAGTACTTC. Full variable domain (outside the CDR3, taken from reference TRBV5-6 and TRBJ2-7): DAGVTQSPTHLIKTRGQQVTLRCSPKSGHDTVSWYQQALGQGPQFIFQYYEEEERQRGNFPDRFSGHQFPNYSSELNVNALLLGDSALYLCASSTDRDYEQYFGPGTRLTVT.

CDR3 nucleotides: TGTGCCAGCAGCTTAGCGAACAGGGGAGGGACCCAGTACTTC. Translating it yields CASSLANRGGTQYF. This chain links TRBV7-2 with TRBJ2-5; a weak D match, TRBD1 (7 bases). Trimming stripped 0 bases from V and 7 bases from J, with 12 bases between. The CDR3 totals 14 residues. Germline-derived CDR1 and CDR2 are SGHTA and FQGNSA.

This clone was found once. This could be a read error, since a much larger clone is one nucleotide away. The CDR3 DNA is TGTGCCAGCAGACCTAGCACAGATACGCAGTATTTT. Amino acid sequence: CASRPSTDTQYF. The chain couples TRBV6-5 to TRBJ2-3; D not resolved. CDR3 length: 12 residues. Germline lookup yields CDR1 MNHEY and CDR2 SVGAGI. Trimming took 6 bases from V and 0 from J, leaving 4 bases between them.

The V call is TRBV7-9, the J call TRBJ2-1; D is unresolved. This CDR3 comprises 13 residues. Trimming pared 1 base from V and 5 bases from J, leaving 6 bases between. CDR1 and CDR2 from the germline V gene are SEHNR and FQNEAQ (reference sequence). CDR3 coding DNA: TGTGCCAGCAGCTTAGGGAGTAACAATGAGCAGTTCTTC. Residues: CASSLGSNNEQFF. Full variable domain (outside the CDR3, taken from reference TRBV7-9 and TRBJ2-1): DTGVSQNPRHKITKRGQNVTFRCDPISEHNRLYWYRQTLGQGPEFLTYFQNEAQLEKSRLLSDRFSAERPKGSFSTLEIQRTEQGDSAMYLCASSLGSNNEQFFGPGTRLTVL.

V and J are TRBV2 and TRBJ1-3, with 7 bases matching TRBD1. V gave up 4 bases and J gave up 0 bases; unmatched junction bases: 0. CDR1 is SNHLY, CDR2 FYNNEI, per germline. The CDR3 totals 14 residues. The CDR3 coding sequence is TGTGCCAGCAGTGGGGACAGCTCTGGAAACACCATATATTTT. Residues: CASSGDSSGNTIYF.

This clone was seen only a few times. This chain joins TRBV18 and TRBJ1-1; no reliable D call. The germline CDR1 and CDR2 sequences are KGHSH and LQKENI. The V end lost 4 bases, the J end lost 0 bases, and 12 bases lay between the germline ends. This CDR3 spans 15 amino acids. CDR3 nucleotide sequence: TGTGCCAGCTCACGGAGTCAGGTGATGAACACTGAAGCTTTCTTT. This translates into CASSRSQVMNTEAFF.

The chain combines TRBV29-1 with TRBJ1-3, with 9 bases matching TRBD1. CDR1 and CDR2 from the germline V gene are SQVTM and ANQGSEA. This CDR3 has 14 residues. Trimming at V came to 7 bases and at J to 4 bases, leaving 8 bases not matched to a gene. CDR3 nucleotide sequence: TGCAGCGCCGTCGCCGGGACAGGGGGAAACACCATATATTTT. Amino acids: CSAVAGTGGNTIYF.

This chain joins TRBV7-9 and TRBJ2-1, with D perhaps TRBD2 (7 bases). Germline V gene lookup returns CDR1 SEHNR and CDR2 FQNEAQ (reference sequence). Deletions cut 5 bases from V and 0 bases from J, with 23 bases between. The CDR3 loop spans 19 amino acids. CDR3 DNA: TGTGCCAGCAGCCCGACAGGACTAGGCTATAGGAGCTCCTACAATGAGCAGTTCTTC. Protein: CASSPTGLGYRSSYNEQFF.

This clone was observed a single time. The CDR3 nucleotides are TGTGCCAGCAGCTTGGGGCGCGGTTTCGGGGAGCAGTACTTC. Amino acids: CASSLGRGFGEQYF. V and J are TRBV5-4 and TRBJ2-7, with D uncertain. The germline V gene has CDR1 SGHNT and CDR2 YYREEE (reference sequence). The CDR3 is 14 residues long. Trimming took off 0 bases at V and 7 bases at J, with 14 bases between the two ends.

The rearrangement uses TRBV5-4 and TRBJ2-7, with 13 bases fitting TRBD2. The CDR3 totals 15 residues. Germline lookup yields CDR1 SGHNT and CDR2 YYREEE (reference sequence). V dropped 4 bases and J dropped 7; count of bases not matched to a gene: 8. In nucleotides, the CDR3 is TGTGCCAGCAGCACCGGGACTAGCGGGATCAGGGAGCAGTACTTC. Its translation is CASSTGTSGIREQYF.

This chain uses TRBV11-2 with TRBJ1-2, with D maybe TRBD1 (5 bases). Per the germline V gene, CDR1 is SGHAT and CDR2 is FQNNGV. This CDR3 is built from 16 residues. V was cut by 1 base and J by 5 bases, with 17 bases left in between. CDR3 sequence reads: CASSLGGAGGFYGYTF. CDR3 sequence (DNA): TGTGCCAGCAGCTTAGGCGGTGCGGGGGGGTTTTATGGCTACACCTTC.

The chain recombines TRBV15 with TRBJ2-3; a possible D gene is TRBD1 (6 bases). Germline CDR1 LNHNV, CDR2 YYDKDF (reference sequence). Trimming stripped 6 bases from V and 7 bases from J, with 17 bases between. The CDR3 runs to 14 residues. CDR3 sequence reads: CATRALQGRNTQYF. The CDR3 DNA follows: TGTGCCACCAGGGCACTTCAGGGGCGAAATACGCAGTATTTT.